The 17 T cell receptor beta chains presented below share a single source sample, sequenced in a study of blood T cell repertoires in COVID-19. Assay: immunoSEQ multiplex PCR; the TCRdb copy retains only in-frame clones and omits some. The sample yields roughly 180,000 clones, about 80% seen once. Sequenced input: peripheral blood. Receptors originate from a human donor in a cohort sampled during active COVID-19.

The chain recombines TRBV20-1 with TRBJ1-6; D call uncertain. The CDR3 runs to 14 residues. Germline CDR1 is DFQATT and CDR2 is SNEGSKA (reference sequence). V was trimmed by 6 bases and J by 8 bases, leaving 17 bases between them. The CDR3 DNA reads as TGCAGTGCCAGTCGGGGAGGTGCCGATTCACCCCTCCACTTT. It codes for CSASRGGADSPLHF.

V usage is TRBV7-6 and J usage is TRBJ1-3, with D uncertain. Between the trimmed V and J ends, which lost 3 bases and 0 bases, there was a span of 6 bases. Germline assignment: CDR1 SGHVS and CDR2 FNYEAQ. CDR3 length: 14 amino acids. The CDR3 DNA sequence: TGTGCCAGCAGCTTGTATAGCTCTGGAAACACCATATATTTT. Its protein product is CASSLYSSGNTIYF.

The CDR3 DNA reads as TGTGCCAGTACCCCCCAGGTAGTTATGAACACTGAAGCTTTCTTT. It is translated as CASTPQVVMNTEAFF. J is TRBJ1-1 and V is TRBV19; D call uncertain. The CDR3 loop spans 15 amino acids. Germline V gene sequence: CDR1 LNHDA, CDR2 SQIVND (reference sequence). V lost 7 bases, J lost 0 bases, and 15 bases lay in between.

V and J are TRBV10-2 and TRBJ2-3; 10 bases align to TRBD2. Per germline, CDR1 WSHSY and CDR2 SAAADI. The CDR3 is 15 residues long. The V and J ends lost 6 bases and 4 bases, in that order; junction bases with no gene match: 7. The CDR3 loop reads CASRGLAGVADTQYF. For the CDR3, the DNA is TGCGCCAGCAGGGGGCTAGCGGGGGTCGCAGATACGCAGTATTTT.

The rearrangement joins TRBV5-1 to TRBJ1-2; tentative D call: TRBD1 (5 bases). Trimming removed 4 bases from V and 0 bases from J, with 16 bases in between. CDR1 SGHRS and CDR2 YFSETQ come from the germline V gene. The CDR3 runs 16 residues. The CDR3 reads CASSPGGGLTNYGYTF. CDR3 in DNA: TGCGCCAGCAGCCCTGGGGGAGGTTTGACTAACTATGGCTACACCTTC.

The J gene is TRBJ2-7, the V gene TRBV4-2; TRBD2 matches at 9 bases. J gave up 2 bases and V 4 bases, and 6 bases lay outside the gene matches. The CDR3 is made up of 15 amino acids. CDR1 is LGHNA and CDR2 is YNFKEQ in the germline V gene. This CDR3 is CASSPSGGKTYEQYF. The CDR3 DNA sequence: TGTGCCAGCAGCCCAAGCGGGGGGAAGACCTACGAGCAGTACTTC.

The chain is built from TRBV5-1 and TRBJ2-7, with 7 positions matching TRBD1. After removal of 2 bases from V and 1 base from J, the junction contained 3 bases not matched to a gene. This CDR3 region has 14 residues. Per the germline V gene, CDR1 is SGHRS and CDR2 is YFSETQ. The CDR3 loop reads CASSFGTESYEQYF. The CDR3 bases are TGCGCCAGCAGCTTTGGGACAGAATCCTACGAGCAGTACTTC. Full variable domain (remainder filled in from reference TRBV5-1 and TRBJ2-7): KAGVTQTPRYLIKTRGQQVTLSCSPISGHRSVSWYQQTPGQGLQFLFEYFSETQRNKGNFPGRFSGRQFSNSRSEMNVSTLELGDSALYLCASSFGTESYEQYFGPGTRLTVT.

This clone was counted once. This chain connects TRBV2 to TRBJ1-1, with D perhaps TRBD1 (6 bases). V lost 5 bases and J lost 5, with 6 bases in between. The CDR3 has 11 amino acids. Germline assignment: CDR1 SNHLY and CDR2 FYNNEI. CDR3 nucleotides: TGTGCCAGCAGTACAGGGACTGAAGCTTTCTTT. This sequence encodes CASSTGTEAFF.

V gene TRBV6-5 combines with J gene TRBJ1-5; the D is unclear. The CDR3 is 13 amino acids. Germline V gives CDR1 MNHEY, CDR2 SVGAGI. Trimming pared 6 bases from V and 2 bases from J, leaving 8 bases between. CDR3 sequence (DNA): TGTGCCAGCAGAGCCTTCGGCAATCAGCCCCAGCATTTT. Its protein product is CASRAFGNQPQHF.

The J gene is TRBJ1-2, the V gene TRBV3-1 (or the pseudogene TRBV3-2); D gene unclear. Germline V lookup: CDR1 LGHDT, CDR2 YNNKEL (reference sequence). There are 13 residues in the CDR3. Trimming pared 1 base from V and 4 bases from J, leaving 7 bases between. The DNA for the CDR3 is TGTGCCAGCAGCCAAGGTAGGAGCTATGGCTACACCTTC. Translating it yields CASSQGRSYGYTF.

As regards this clone: Additional DNA sequences in this sample encode the identical CDR3. This CDR3 reads CASSLSLGETQYF. In nucleotides, the CDR3 is TGTGCCAGCAGTTTAAGCCTCGGTGAGACCCAGTACTTC. V usage is TRBV27 and J usage is TRBJ2-5, with D uncertain. The CDR3 consists of 13 residues. V dropped 2 bases and J dropped 5 bases, with 9 bases sitting between them. Germline V CDR1 and CDR2: MNHEY, SMNVEV (reference sequence).

The chain carries TRBV4-1 and TRBJ2-7; D is perhaps TRBD2 (5 bases). Per germline, CDR1 MGHRA and CDR2 YSYEKL. The V gene lost 3 bases and the J gene lost 9 bases, with 18 bases spanning the gap. CDR3 length: 14 residues. In DNA form, the CDR3 reads TGCGCCAGCAGCCAGAGGGAAGGAGACCTTTGGCAGTACTTC. It yields the protein CASSQREGDLWQYF.

This rearrangement joins TRBV5-6 to TRBJ2-3; 7 bases fit TRBD2. Germline V lookup: CDR1 SGHDT, CDR2 YYEEEE. This CDR3 comprises 16 residues. V lost 3 bases, J lost 3 bases, and 10 bases stayed unmatched. CDR3 sequence: CASSSTVLATTDTQYF. The CDR3 DNA reads as TGTGCCAGCAGCTCGACCGTACTAGCGACGACAGATACGCAGTATTTT.

Written as DNA, the CDR3 is TGTGCCAGCAGCTTGGACAGGGCTAGCACAGATACGCAGTATTTT. Translation: CASSLDRASTDTQYF. The chain couples TRBV7-2 to TRBJ2-3; 8 bases are a match to TRBD1. The CDR3 sequence is 15 residues long. Germline V gene lookup returns CDR1 SGHTA and CDR2 FQGNSA. J gave up 0 bases and V 3 bases, and 2 bases lay outside the gene matches.

J is TRBJ2-7 and V is TRBV9; unclear D gene. The germline V gene has CDR1 SGDLS and CDR2 YYNGEE. V lost 3 bases, J lost 0 bases, and 13 bases lay in between. This CDR3 region has 15 residues. The CDR3 is CASSAEVESSYEQYF. The CDR3 DNA sequence: TGTGCCAGCAGCGCCGAGGTTGAGAGCTCCTACGAGCAGTACTTC. The entire variable domain, with the rest obtained from reference TRBV9 and TRBJ2-7, is as follows: DSGVTQTPKHLITATGQRVTLRCSPRSGDLSVYWYQQSLDQGLQFLIQYYNGEERAKGNILERFSAQQFPDLHSELNLSSLELGDSALYFCASSAEVESSYEQYFGPGTRLTVT.

The chain links TRBV5-1 to TRBJ2-6; D perhaps matches TRBD1 (6 bases). V lost 4 bases to trimming and J lost 1 base, with 9 bases between them. Per germline, CDR1 SGHRS and CDR2 YFSETQ. The length of the CDR3 is 15 residues. The CDR3 protein is CASSITGSGANVLTF. The CDR3 DNA is TGCGCCAGCAGCATCACAGGGTCTGGGGCCAACGTCCTGACTTTC.

A note on this clone: Other DNA sequences in the same sample also yield this CDR3. The rearrangement joins TRBV19 to TRBJ1-1, with D uncertain. This CDR3 contains 11 residues. The germline V gene encodes CDR1 LNHDA and CDR2 SQIVND (reference sequence). Trimming removed 5 bases from V and 2 bases from J, with 3 bases in between. This chain's CDR3 is CASSRNTEAFF. The CDR3 region has the DNA TGTGCCAGTAGTCGTAACACTGAAGCTTTCTTT.